This entry describes one TCR beta chain. The antigen it recognizes is unknown. No per-base quality is available; no much larger clone lies one base away. Donors were 39 systemically healthy Caucasian individuals from Russia aged roughly 6 to 100 years. Each donor gave 9 to 10 milliliters of peripheral blood, collected into EDTA-treated Vacutainer tubes. PBMCs were isolated by Ficoll-Paque density-gradient centrifugation, with at least 7 million obtained per sample. Total RNA, at least 6 micrograms per sample, was extracted from PBMCs with Trizol reagent. Naive CD45RAhigh/CD27high T cell percentages were measured by flow cytometry on a PBMC aliquot from every donor. The library was produced with 5' RACE. Data came from an Illumina HiSeq 2500. A second PCR of about 7 to 12 cycles was run with a J-beta primer mix and a sample-barcoded 5' primer. Each TCR beta cDNA molecule received a unique molecular identifier from a template-switch 5' adaptor carrying 12 random nucleotides. At least 3 million CDR3-containing paired-end reads were obtained from each sample. All of the RNA was converted into first-strand cDNA using the Mint cDNA synthesis kit, with a TRBC-specific oligonucleotide serving as the primer. Following uracil-DNA glycosylase treatment, all cDNA underwent a first 18-cycle PCR with the universal primers M1SS and BC2_uni_R. Concerning the study's data processing: For normalization, 1 million high-quality reads, each with a distinct molecular identifier, were randomly selected from each sample. Reads sharing molecular identifiers were discarded rather than binned into consensus sequences. MiTCR, run with a Q25 quality threshold and the strictest error-elimination algorithm, handled CDR3 identification, clonotype clustering and error correction. A nonparametric unseen species model with Euler transformation was used to estimate lower-bound total TCR beta diversity. The public reads were run again by TCRdb, first through fastp at Q25 and then through MiXCR, and only productive beta chains were kept. When rows share a CDR3 protein, they turn into one entry using the most common DNA and genes. TCRdb assigned the V and J calls; the authors' analysis was not used. This sample comprises about 1.4 million distinct CDR3 sequences, almost 60% of them detected only once. The top ten clones comprise about 6.3% of the sample.

According to the germline V gene (reference sequence), CDR1 reads MNHEY and CDR2 reads SMNVEV. There are 14 amino acids in the CDR3, from cysteine to phenylalanine inclusive. Only the CDR3 DNA stays, 42 bases, in frame from base 1. The trim is 8 bases for V and 3 bases for J, with a gap of 14 bases between the germline ends. The data were obtained in a study of blood T cells in healthy people across ages (dated by TCRdb to 2015 to 2017). The study in broad terms: Template switching captured roughly one uniquely barcoded TCR beta cDNA molecule per two T cells in model experiments. The donors were split into four age groups: young (average around 17 years), middle-aged (39), aged (approximately 60) and long-lived (roughly 77). For two donors (one aged 18 to 30 and one aged 80 or older), the study analyzed two additional independent replicas of 1 million unique cDNA reads from the same blood draw. To track age-related changes in TCR beta repertoire diversity, the study relied on deep sequencing normalized with unique cDNA molecular identifiers. To avoid experimental bias, donors of different ages were spread randomly across the sequencing lanes.

Overall results and qualifications from the work: Estimates of total diversity based on one million sequenced T cells were considered lower bounds and underestimates. The long-lived group showed more naive CD4+ T cells, fewer expanded clones and increased TCR diversity than the aged group, suggesting age selection. Because donor CMV infection status was unknown, age-related changes in expanded clonotypes were potentially confounded. Bulk unsorted PBMC profiling prevented conclusive comparison of naive and antigen-experienced compartments. Observed TCR beta diversity per million T cells fell roughly linearly with age, and a significant reduction was already apparent by age around 40. There was a strong correlation between observed TCR beta diversity and the percentage of naive T cells measured by flow cytometry.

Material for sequencing was blood. The rearranged segments are TRBV27 and TRBJ2-1; a tentative D call is TRBD1 (6 bases match). This receptor was obtained from a man between 18 and 29 years old in good health. The nucleotides read TGTGCCAGCGCCGCCGGGACACACTACAATGAGCAGTTCTTC. This yields the protein CASAAGTHYNEQFF.